The rows below give T cell receptor beta chains drawn from one sample of a study of monozygotic twins with inflammatory bowel disease. From the 5' RACE reads, TCRdb lists one entry per CDR3 protein and no DNA. Its listing shows around 140,000 distinct CDR3 sequences. Material: blood. Receptors were obtained from a human donor with ulcerative colitis or Crohn's disease, or a healthy co-twin of an affected twin (not recorded which). Each CDR3 is given with its conserved first and last residue. The order of the fields is J gene, V gene, CDR3 protein.

TRBJ1-1 TRBV5-1 CASRASVNTEAFF
TRBJ2-3 TRBV4-1 CASSQSPSAGGPPDTQYF
TRBJ1-2 TRBV5-5 CASSFSGALYGYTF
TRBJ2-7 TRBV7-2 CASNRDRGYEQYF
TRBJ2-5 TRBV10-3 CAISDKRGGYQGTQYF
TRBJ1-2 TRBV20-1 CSARRGQGGYGYTF
TRBJ1-1 TRBV7-2 CASSQRTAWSEAFF
TRBJ2-4 TRBV15 CATRVAGGGAKNIQYF
TRBJ2-3 TRBV10-3 CAISDQDFKTSGGGTQYF
TRBJ2-2 TRBV7-3 CATGTSDHGELFF
TRBJ1-6 TRBV6-2/TRBV6-3 CASSSRPPGQGYLYNSPLHF
TRBJ2-2 TRBV6-1 CTSSVFPNTAELFF
TRBJ2-3 TRBV15 CATSRASFQYF
TRBJ2-3 TRBV30 CAWSVRLGTDTQYF
TRBJ1-5 TRBV19 CASSTTGYSNQPQHF
TRBJ2-7 TRBV6-5 CASSRTGGDFYEQYF
TRBJ2-5 TRBV7-9 CASSPGTSGVTQYF
TRBJ2-7 TRBV5-1 CASSLGTGTVYEQYF
TRBJ2-5 TRBV3-1 CASSQDRASGHQETQYF
TRBJ1-1 TRBV12-3/TRBV12-4 CASSSAPIAFF
TRBJ2-5 TRBV5-1 CATSSGYQETQYF
TRBJ1-3 TRBV11-2 CASSSDSGNTIYF
TRBJ2-1 TRBV5-1 CASSEGYRVNEQFF
TRBJ1-5 TRBV7-9 CASSLGQGNQPQHF
TRBJ1-5 TRBV18 CASSLGVGGGNQPQHF
TRBJ1-5 TRBV5-6 CASSPGQGFQPQHF
TRBJ2-1 TRBV7-9 CASSLENEQFF
TRBJ2-7 TRBV19 CASSIRDSPYEQYF
TRBJ1-2 TRBV4-2 CASSQGDRGGYGYTF
TRBJ2-5 TRBV20-1 CSAPAFMEGAQYF
TRBJ2-2 TRBV19 CASSIGTRGYIIPRELFF
TRBJ2-2 TRBV5-1 CASRIGGTGFISYTGELFF
TRBJ2-1 TRBV19 CASSIVPGGWNEQFF
TRBJ2-7 TRBV5-1 CASSAQPGQTYEQYF
TRBJ1-6 TRBV5-1 CASSLGGDRNSPLHF
TRBJ2-3 TRBV5-4 CASRLDRGFTDTQYF
TRBJ2-2 TRBV11-2 CASSLEYAGWNSTGELFF
TRBJ2-7 TRBV12-3/TRBV12-4 CASSKGQGTNEQYF
TRBJ2-1 TRBV5-4 CASSPSAGGRYNEQFF
TRBJ1-6 TRBV14 CASSLDRRSYSPLHF